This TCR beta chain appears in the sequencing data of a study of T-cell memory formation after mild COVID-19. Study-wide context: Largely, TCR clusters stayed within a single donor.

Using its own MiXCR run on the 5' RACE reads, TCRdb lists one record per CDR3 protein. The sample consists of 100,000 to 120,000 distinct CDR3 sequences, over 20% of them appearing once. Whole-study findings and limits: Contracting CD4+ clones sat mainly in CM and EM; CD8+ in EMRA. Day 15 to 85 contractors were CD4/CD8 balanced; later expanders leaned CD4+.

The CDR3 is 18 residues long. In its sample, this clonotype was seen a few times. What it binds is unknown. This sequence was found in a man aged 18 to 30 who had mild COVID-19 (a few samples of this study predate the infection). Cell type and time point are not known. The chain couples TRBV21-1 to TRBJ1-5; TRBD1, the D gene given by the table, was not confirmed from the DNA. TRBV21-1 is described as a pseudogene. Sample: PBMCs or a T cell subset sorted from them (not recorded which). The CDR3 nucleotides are TGTGCCAGCAGCAAAATTTGGTGGGACAGGCACTTGAATCAGCCCCAGCATTTT. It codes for CASSKIWWDRHLNQPQHF.